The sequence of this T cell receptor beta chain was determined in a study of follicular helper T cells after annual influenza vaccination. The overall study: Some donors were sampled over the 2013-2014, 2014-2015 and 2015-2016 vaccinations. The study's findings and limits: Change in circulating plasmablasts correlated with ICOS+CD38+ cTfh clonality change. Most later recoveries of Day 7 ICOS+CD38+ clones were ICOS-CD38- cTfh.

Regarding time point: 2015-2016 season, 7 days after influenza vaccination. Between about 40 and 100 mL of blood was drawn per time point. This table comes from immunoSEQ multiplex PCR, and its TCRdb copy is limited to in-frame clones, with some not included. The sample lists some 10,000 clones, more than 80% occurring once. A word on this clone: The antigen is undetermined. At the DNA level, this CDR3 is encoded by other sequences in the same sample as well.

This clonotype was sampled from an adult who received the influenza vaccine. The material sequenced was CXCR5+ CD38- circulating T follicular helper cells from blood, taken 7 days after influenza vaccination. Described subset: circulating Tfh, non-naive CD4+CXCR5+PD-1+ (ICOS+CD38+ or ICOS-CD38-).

CDR3 sequence reads: CASSKEVELWYAEAFF. The CDR3 DNA reads as TGTGCCAGCAGCAAAGAGGTAGAGCTGTGGTACGCTGAAGCTTTCTTT. The J gene is TRBJ1-1, the V gene TRBV21-1. TRBV21-1 is classified as a pseudogene. CDR3 length: 16 residues.